This T cell receptor beta chain was documented in a study of a mutant IDH1 vaccine in newly diagnosed glioma. Study overall: Beginning 4-6 weeks after radiotherapy alone, or with temozolomide cycles, vaccination took place. Treated individuals were around 60% male and about 40% female, averaging about 40 years of age. Former treatment meant radiotherapy, temozolomide, or both; the majority had gotten both.

CDR3 length: 14 amino acids. Germline V lookup: CDR1 SQVTM, CDR2 ANQGSEA. The V gene lost 7 bases and the J gene lost 0 bases, with 13 bases spanning the gap. Findings and caveats of the study: In about 93% of patients, immune responses induced by the vaccine occurred.

This clone was seen only once. Its antigen is currently unknown. Time point in this sample: week 47, end of study. It was 300 ug of mutant IDH1 20-mer peptide that made up each vaccine dose, given with topical imiquimod. Method: immunoSEQ multiplex PCR; TCRdb's copy keeps in-frame clones and lacks some. The sample has 45,000 to 55,000 clones, roughly 83% seen once. The TCR originated in a woman aged 25 to 39 with glioma. Some clones in this sample may be carry-over from other donors' samples. The chain recombines TRBV29-1 with TRBJ1-5; D unresolved. The specimen comprised PBMCs, sampled from a glioma patient whose treatment included an IDH1 peptide vaccine. DNA for the CDR3: TGCAGCGAGCCCCCCCATCTTAGCAATCAGCCCCAGCATTTT. This sequence encodes CSEPPHLSNQPQHF.